A single sample gave rise to the 14 T cell receptor beta chains below, sequenced in a study of blood T cell repertoires in COVID-19. The data were produced by immunoSEQ multiplex PCR, yet TCRdb's version contains in-frame clones alone and is incomplete. The profile shows some 50,000 clones, over 70% of them singletons. Source material: peripheral blood. Receptors were obtained from a human donor in a cohort sampled during active COVID-19.

The rearrangement uses TRBV2 and TRBJ2-7; a weak D match, TRBD2 (5 bases). The CDR3 sequence is 16 residues long. Germline V gene lookup returns CDR1 SNHLY and CDR2 FYNNEI. Trimming left V 3 bases short and J 2 bases short, with 17 bases between. CDR3: CASSEGLARPAYEQYF. Here the CDR3 DNA reads TGTGCCAGCAGTGAGGGCTTAGCGCGACCCGCCTACGAGCAGTACTTC.

This chain links TRBV7-9 with TRBJ2-1, with 11 bases lining up with TRBD2. The germline CDR1 and CDR2 sequences are SEHNR and FQNEAQ (reference sequence). The CDR3 extends over 14 amino acids. The V segment lost 3 bases and the J segment 11 bases; nucleotides outside the gene matches: 6. The CDR3 here is CASSLTTSGVKQFF. CDR3 in DNA: TGTGCCAGCAGCTTGACGACTAGCGGGGTTAAGCAGTTCTTC.

The V call is TRBV4-3, the J call TRBJ2-7, with D perhaps matching TRBD2 (6 bases). V lost 0 bases and J lost 3, with 12 bases in between. The CDR3 extends over 15 amino acids. Germline lookup yields CDR1 LGHNA and CDR2 YSLEER. Written as DNA, the CDR3 is TGCGCCAGCAGCCAAGATAGGATGGGGGGCTACGAGCAGTACTTC. This gives the protein CASSQDRMGGYEQYF.

The chain is built from TRBV25-1 and TRBJ1-2, with 8 nucleotides matching TRBD1. Losses at the gene ends were 4 bases for V and 9 bases for J; bases not matched to a gene: 16. This CDR3 is built from 16 residues. CDR1 is MGHDK, CDR2 SYGVNS, per germline. The CDR3: CASSGIRTGTGYSYTF. The DNA for the CDR3 is TGTGCCAGCAGTGGTATCCGGACCGGGACAGGATACAGCTACACCTTC.

The chain uses TRBV7-8 and TRBJ1-1; D gene unclear. The germline gives CDR1 SGHVS, CDR2 FQNEAQ. The ends were cut back, 1 base at V and 1 base at J, with 7 bases in the middle. The CDR3 is 14 amino acids. The CDR3 spells CASSLGAGNTEAFF. Written as DNA, the CDR3 is TGTGCCAGCAGCTTAGGGGCTGGGAACACTGAAGCTTTCTTT.

This clone was recorded only once. The chain couples TRBV5-6 to TRBJ1-1; weak D call: TRBD1 (5 bases). This CDR3 is built from 17 residues. The germline V gene has CDR1 SGHDT and CDR2 YYEEEE. V was cut by 3 bases and J by 2 bases, with 20 bases left in between. CDR3 coding DNA: TGTGCCAGCAGCTCCGTCATTAAGGGGTTGTCAAACACTGAAGCTTTCTTT. It codes for CASSSVIKGLSNTEAFF.

The genes are TRBV28 and TRBJ1-2; weak D call: TRBD1 (5 bases). Per germline, CDR1 MDHEN and CDR2 SYDVKM. With 5 bases removed from V and 2 bases from J, the gap between germline ends came to 12 bases. The CDR3 has 14 residues. CDR3 residues: CASSVPSGNYGYTF. In DNA, the CDR3 is TGTGCCAGCAGTGTCCCCTCAGGGAACTATGGCTACACCTTC.

This chain joins TRBV7-2 and TRBJ2-4; 11 nucleotides match TRBD2. The CDR3 is 16 residues long. V lost 1 base, J lost 5 bases, and 4 bases stayed unmatched. Germline CDR1 and CDR2: SGHTA and FQGNSA. The CDR3 protein is CASSLGVAGGENIQYF. The CDR3 DNA follows: TGTGCCAGCAGCTTAGGTGTAGCGGGAGGGGAAAACATTCAGTACTTC.

This clone was detected only once. This chain joins TRBV6-1 and TRBJ1-3; TRBD1 is a possible D gene (5 bases). The CDR3 is 16 amino acids. V lost 4 bases, J lost 0 bases, and 13 bases lay in between. CDR1 is MNHNS and CDR2 is SASEGT in the germline V gene. The CDR3 sequence is CASSAPGGVSGNTIYF. The CDR3 nucleotides read TGTGCCAGCAGTGCCCCCGGGGGGGTCTCTGGAAACACCATATATTTT.

V and J are TRBV7-8 and TRBJ2-7, with 15 positions matching TRBD2. Trimming cost V 5 bases and J 0 bases; bases outside gene matches: 5. The CDR3 length is 17 residues. Germline CDR1 is SGHVS and CDR2 is FQNEAQ. Here the CDR3 reads CASSTGLAGGRSYEQYF. The CDR3 DNA sequence: TGTGCCAGCAGCACCGGACTAGCGGGAGGGCGCTCCTACGAGCAGTACTTC.

CDR3 residues: CASSLLGGGIGGYTF. The CDR3 nucleotides are TGTGCCAGCAGCCTCCTGGGAGGAGGGATTGGTGGCTACACCTTC. This rearrangement joins TRBV6-5 to TRBJ1-2, with D unresolved. Per the germline V gene, CDR1 is MNHEY and CDR2 is SVGAGI. The CDR3 is 15 residues long. V was pared by 6 bases and J by 7 bases, with 21 bases between.

The chain couples TRBV20-1 to TRBJ1-1, with D possibly TRBD1 on 6 matching bases. The CDR3 extends over 11 amino acids. Germline V gene data show CDR1 as DFQATT and CDR2 as SNEGSKA (reference sequence). The germline V and J ends were trimmed by 3 bases and 10 bases, with 12 bases remaining between them. This CDR3 reads CSASTRGRAFF. CDR3 nucleotides: TGCAGTGCTAGTACGCGGGGGCGAGCTTTCTTT.

J is TRBJ1-6 and V is TRBV19; TRBD1 aligns across 8 bases. The V segment lost 3 bases and the J segment 9 bases; nucleotides outside the gene matches: 10. The CDR3 consists of 16 residues. The V gene's germline CDR1 is LNHDA and CDR2 SQIVND (reference sequence). The CDR3 DNA reads TGTGCCAGTAGTATCGGAGGACAGGGAGACGGTTCACCCCTCCACTTT. It translates to CASSIGGQGDGSPLHF.

The genes are TRBV5-1 and TRBJ1-1; D gene unclear. The CDR3 loop spans 13 amino acids. In germline, CDR1 is SGHRS, CDR2 YFSETQ. Trimming removed 0 bases at V and 11 bases at J, with 14 bases between. The CDR3 sequence: CASSLELPERAFF. In DNA, the CDR3 is TGCGCCAGCAGCTTGGAACTCCCCGAGAGGGCTTTCTTT.